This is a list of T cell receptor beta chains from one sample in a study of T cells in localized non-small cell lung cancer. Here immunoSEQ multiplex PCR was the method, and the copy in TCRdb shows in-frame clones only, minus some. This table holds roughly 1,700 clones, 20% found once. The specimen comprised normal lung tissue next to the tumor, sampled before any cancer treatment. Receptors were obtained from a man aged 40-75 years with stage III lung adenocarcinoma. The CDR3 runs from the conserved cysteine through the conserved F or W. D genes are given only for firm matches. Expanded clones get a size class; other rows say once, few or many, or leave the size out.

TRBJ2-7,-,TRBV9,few,TGTGCCAGCAGCGTCGCTAGCGATTGTTGCGAGCAGTACTTC,CASSVASDCCEQYF
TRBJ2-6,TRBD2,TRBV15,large,TGTGCCACCAGCAGGCCGGGACTAGCGGGGTCTGGGGCCAACGTCCTGACTTTC,CATSRPGLAGSGANVLTF
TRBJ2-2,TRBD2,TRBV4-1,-,TGCGCCAGCAGCCGAACTAGCGGGGGGACCGGGGAGCTGTTTTTT,CASSRTSGGTGELFF
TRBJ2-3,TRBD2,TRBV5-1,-,TGCGCCAGCAGACGGACTAGCGGGACCACAGATACGCAGTATTTT,CASRRTSGTTDTQYF
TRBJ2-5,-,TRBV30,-,TGTGCCCTAGACAGGTACCAAGAGACCCAGTACTTC,CALDRYQETQYF
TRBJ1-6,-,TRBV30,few,TGTGCCTGGAGCTCGGGAGGCTCCTATAATTCACCCCTCCACTTT,CAWSSGGSYNSPLHF
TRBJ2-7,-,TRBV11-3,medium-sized,TGTGCCAGCAGCTTGGAACCGCGGCAAACCTACGAGCAGTACTTC,CASSLEPRQTYEQYF
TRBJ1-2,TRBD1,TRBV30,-,TGTGCCTGGAGTAAACTTACAGGGGGCACTTTTGGCTACACCTTC,CAWSKLTGGTFGYTF
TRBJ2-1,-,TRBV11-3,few,TGTGCCAGCAGTATTGGGGGGGCTAGCTCCTACAATGAGCAGTTCTTC,CASSIGGASSYNEQFF
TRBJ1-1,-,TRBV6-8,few,TGTGCCAGCAGTTCGACAGGGAACACTGAAGCTTTCTTT,CASSSTGNTEAFF
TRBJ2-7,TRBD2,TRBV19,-,TGTGCCAGTAGGAAAGGGGCGGGAGACTACGAGCAGTACTTC,CASRKGAGDYEQYF
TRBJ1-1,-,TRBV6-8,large,TGTGCCAGTTCGACCATGAACACTGAAGCTTTCTTT,CASSTMNTEAFF
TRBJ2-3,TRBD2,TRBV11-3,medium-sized,TGTGCCAGCAGCCTAAGTGCGGGGGGTACAGATACGCAGTATTTT,CASSLSAGGTDTQYF
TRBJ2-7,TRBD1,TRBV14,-,TGTGCCAGCAGCCAAGATTCCCGGACAGGGCGGGAGCAGTACTTC,CASSQDSRTGREQYF
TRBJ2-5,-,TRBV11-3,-,TGTGCCAGCAGCTTGAGAGAACAGCCGCAGGCCCAGTACTTC,CASSLREQPQAQYF